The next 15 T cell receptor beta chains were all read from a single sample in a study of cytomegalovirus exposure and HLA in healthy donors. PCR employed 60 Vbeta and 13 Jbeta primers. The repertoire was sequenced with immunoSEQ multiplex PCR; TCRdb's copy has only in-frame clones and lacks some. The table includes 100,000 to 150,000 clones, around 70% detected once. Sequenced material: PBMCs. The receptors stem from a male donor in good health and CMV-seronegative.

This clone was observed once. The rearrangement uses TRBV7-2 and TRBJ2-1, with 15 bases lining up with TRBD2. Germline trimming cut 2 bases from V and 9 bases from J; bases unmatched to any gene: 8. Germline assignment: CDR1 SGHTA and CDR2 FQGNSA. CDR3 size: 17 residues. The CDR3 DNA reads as TGTGCCAGCAGCTTAATGGGACTAGCGGGGGGATTCACTGAGCAGTTCTTC. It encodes CASSLMGLAGGFTEQFF.

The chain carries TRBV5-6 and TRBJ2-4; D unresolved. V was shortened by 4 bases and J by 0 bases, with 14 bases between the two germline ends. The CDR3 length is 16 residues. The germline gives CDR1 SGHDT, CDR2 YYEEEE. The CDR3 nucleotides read TGTGCCAGCAGCCGACTCCCAGATCTAGCCAAAAACATTCAGTACTTC. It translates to CASSRLPDLAKNIQYF.

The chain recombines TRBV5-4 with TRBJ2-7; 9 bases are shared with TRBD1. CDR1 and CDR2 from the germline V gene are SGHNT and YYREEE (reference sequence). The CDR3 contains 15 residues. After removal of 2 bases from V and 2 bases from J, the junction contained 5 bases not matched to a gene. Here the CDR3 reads CASSLQGAPPYEQYF. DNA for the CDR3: TGTGCCAGCAGCTTACAGGGGGCACCCCCCTACGAGCAGTACTTC.

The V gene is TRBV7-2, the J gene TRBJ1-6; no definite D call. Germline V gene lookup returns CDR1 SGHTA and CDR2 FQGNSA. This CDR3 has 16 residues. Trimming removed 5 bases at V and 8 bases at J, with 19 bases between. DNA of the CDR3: TGTGCCAGCAGCGCGCTATCTAGGTTTCAATATTCACCCCTCCACTTT. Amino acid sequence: CASSALSRFQYSPLHF.

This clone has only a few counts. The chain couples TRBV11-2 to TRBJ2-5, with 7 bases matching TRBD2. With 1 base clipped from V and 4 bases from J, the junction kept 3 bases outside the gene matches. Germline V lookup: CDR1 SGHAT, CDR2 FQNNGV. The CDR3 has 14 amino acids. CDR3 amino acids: CASSLAGGGETQYF. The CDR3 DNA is TGTGCCAGCAGCTTAGCGGGGGGTGGAGAGACCCAGTACTTC.

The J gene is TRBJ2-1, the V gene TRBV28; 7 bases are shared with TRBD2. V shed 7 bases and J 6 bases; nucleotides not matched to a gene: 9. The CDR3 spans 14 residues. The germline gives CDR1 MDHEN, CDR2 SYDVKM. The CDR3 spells CASTGGSGANEQFF. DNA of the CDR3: TGTGCCAGCACGGGCGGGAGTGGGGCCAATGAGCAGTTCTTC. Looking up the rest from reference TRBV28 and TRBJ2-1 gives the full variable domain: DVKVTQSSRYLVKRTGEKVFLECVQDMDHENMFWYRQDPGLGLRLIYFSYDVKMKEKGDIPEGYSVSREKKERFSLILESASTNQTSMYLCASTGGSGANEQFFGPGTRLTVL.

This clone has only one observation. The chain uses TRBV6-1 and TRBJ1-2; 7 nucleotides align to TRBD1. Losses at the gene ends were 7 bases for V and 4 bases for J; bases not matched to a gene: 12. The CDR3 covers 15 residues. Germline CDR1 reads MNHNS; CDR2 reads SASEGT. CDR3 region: CASTQRQGGGYGYTF. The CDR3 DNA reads TGTGCCAGCACCCAAAGGCAGGGGGGTGGCTATGGCTACACCTTC.

CDR3 bases: TGTGCCAGTAGTATACAGGGAATAGGGGATGAGCAGTTCTTC. Its protein is CASSIQGIGDEQFF. This sequence joins TRBV19 and TRBJ2-1; possible D gene TRBD1, 5 bases. V was shortened by 2 bases and J by 8 bases, with 13 bases between the two germline ends. The CDR3 has 14 residues. Looked up from germline, CDR1 is LNHDA and CDR2 is SQIVND (reference sequence).

CDR3 sequence (DNA): TGTGCCAGCAGTTACTCGAACAAGTACCAAGAGACCCAGTACTTC. It encodes CASSYSNKYQETQYF. V is TRBV6-5 and J is TRBJ2-5, with no clear D. With 0 bases removed from V and 0 bases from J, the gap between germline ends came to 8 bases. The V gene's germline CDR1 is MNHEY and CDR2 SVGAGI. This CDR3 has 15 residues.

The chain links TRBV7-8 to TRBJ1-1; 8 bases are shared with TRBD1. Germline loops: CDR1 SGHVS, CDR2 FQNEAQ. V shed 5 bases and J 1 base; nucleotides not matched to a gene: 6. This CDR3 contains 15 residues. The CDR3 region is CASSRMTGENTEAFF. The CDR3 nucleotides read TGTGCCAGCAGCCGAATGACAGGGGAGAACACTGAAGCTTTCTTT.

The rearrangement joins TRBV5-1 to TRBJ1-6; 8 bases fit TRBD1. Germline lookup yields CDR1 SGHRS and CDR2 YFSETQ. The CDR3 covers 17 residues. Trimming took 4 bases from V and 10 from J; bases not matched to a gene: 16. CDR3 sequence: CASSPSFGQGFDSPLHF. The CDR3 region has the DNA TGCGCCAGCAGCCCGTCTTTTGGACAGGGTTTCGACTCACCCCTCCACTTT.

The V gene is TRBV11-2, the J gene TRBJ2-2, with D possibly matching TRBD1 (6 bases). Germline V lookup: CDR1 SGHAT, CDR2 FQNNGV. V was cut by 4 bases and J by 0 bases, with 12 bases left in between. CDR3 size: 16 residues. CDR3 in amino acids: CASSYARGSNTGELFF. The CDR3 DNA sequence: TGTGCCAGCAGCTATGCCAGGGGCTCGAACACCGGGGAGCTGTTTTTT.

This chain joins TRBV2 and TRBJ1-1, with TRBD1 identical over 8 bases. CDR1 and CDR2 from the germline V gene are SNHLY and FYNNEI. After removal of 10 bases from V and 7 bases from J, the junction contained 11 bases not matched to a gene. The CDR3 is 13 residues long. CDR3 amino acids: CANPQTGELEAFF. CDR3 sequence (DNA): TGTGCCAACCCCCAGACAGGGGAACTTGAAGCTTTCTTT.

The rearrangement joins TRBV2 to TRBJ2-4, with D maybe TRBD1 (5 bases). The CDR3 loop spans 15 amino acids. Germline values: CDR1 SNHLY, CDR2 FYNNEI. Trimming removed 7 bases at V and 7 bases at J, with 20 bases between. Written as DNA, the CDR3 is TGTGCCAGCACCCGGACGGCAGGGATTAGGAACATTCAGTACTTC. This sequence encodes CASTRTAGIRNIQYF.

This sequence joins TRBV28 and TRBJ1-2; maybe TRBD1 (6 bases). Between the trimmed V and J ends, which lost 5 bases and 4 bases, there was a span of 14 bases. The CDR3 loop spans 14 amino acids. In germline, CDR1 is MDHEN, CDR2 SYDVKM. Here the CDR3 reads CASSHNTGSYGYTF. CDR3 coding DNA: TGTGCCAGCAGTCACAACACAGGGAGCTATGGCTACACCTTC.